This T cell receptor (beta chain) was documented in a study of regulatory T cells in long-lasting Graves disease. Turning to the study itself: Over 5 years on antithyroid drugs plus positive TSH receptor antibodies marked Graves' disease as persistent.

Noted time point: persistent/refractory GD, antithyroid drugs over 5 years with positive TRAb. With RNA extracted from PBMCs as input, the TCR library was made. Through Arm-PCR of CDR3 regions and iRepertoire HTBI primers, TCR beta libraries were built. TCRdb called the multiplex PCR reads again in MiXCR, with one record for every CDR3 protein. This table holds over 350,000 distinct CDR3 sequences, less than 25% found once. This clonotype occurred many times. Germline V gene data show CDR1 as MNHEY and CDR2 as SVGEGT. V was trimmed by 1 base and J by 4 bases, leaving 10 bases between them. This CDR3 is built from 14 residues.

Sequencing was performed on peripheral blood mononuclear cells (PBMCs), taken when the disease was refractory, from a patient treated with antithyroid drugs. This sequence joins TRBV6-2 or TRBV6-3 and TRBJ1-1; D uncertain. The TCR originated in a female donor with Graves disease. CDR3 region: CASSYWLVGTEAFF. CDR3 sequence (DNA): TGTGCCAGCAGTTACTGGTTGGTTGGCACTGAAGCTTTCTTT.